Listed below are T cell receptor beta chains from one sample, sequenced in a study of human versus mouse CDR3 diversity and MHC coevolution. Profiled with immunoSEQ multiplex PCR; TCRdb holds only in-frame clones, not every one. The profile shows about 77,000 clones, 85% to 95% of them singletons. Sequenced material: naive CD4+ T cells from blood. These TCRs come from a person aged 30-69 years in good health. Each CDR3 is given with its conserved first and last residue. The D gene is left open where the match is weak. Only some rows state a clone size, as once, few, many or a class for expanded clones.

V	J	size	D	CDR3	DNA
TRBV6-5	TRBJ1-2	.	.	CASRPVNTGLRGYTF	TGTGCCAGCAGACCGGTCAACACAGGGTTGCGTGGCTACACCTTC
TRBV2	TRBJ1-5	once	.	CASREDYNQPQHF	TGTGCCAGCAGAGAGGATTACAATCAGCCCCAGCATTTT
TRBV2	TRBJ2-5	.	TRBD2	CASSQGLAGVETQYF	TGTGCCAGCAGTCAGGGACTAGCGGGGGTAGAGACCCAGTACTTC
TRBV6-5	TRBJ1-4	.	.	CASSYSYGTNEKLFF	TGTGCCAGCAGTTACTCGTACGGTACTAATGAAAAACTGTTTTTT
TRBV4-2	TRBJ2-2	.	.	CASSQDTGYGELFF	TGTGCCAGCAGCCAAGATACGGGATACGGGGAGCTGTTTTTT
TRBV11-2	TRBJ2-2	.	.	CASSLVLGGNTGELFF	TGTGCCAGCAGCTTAGTCCTCGGGGGAAACACCGGGGAGCTGTTTTTT
TRBV6-6	TRBJ2-1	.	.	CASTRGYNEQFF	TGTGCCAGCACAAGGGGATACAATGAGCAGTTCTTC
TRBV10-2	TRBJ2-4	once	TRBD2	CASNGLAGDSGGRIDIQYF	TGCGCCAGCAACGGACTAGCGGGGGATTCCGGGGGTCGGATAGACATTCAGTACTTC
TRBV30	TRBJ1-2	.	.	CAGDMGAQPQPLNYGYTF	TGTGCCGGCGACATGGGGGCACAGCCCCAACCCCTTAACTATGGCTACACCTTC
TRBV7-8	TRBJ2-1	.	.	CASSRATLSSYNEQFF	TGTGCCAGCAGCCGAGCAACCCTTAGCTCCTACAATGAGCAGTTCTTC
TRBV29-1	TRBJ2-3	.	.	CSVEGRGTQYF	TGCAGCGTTGAGGGTCGAGGGACGCAGTATTTT
TRBV28	TRBJ1-2	once	.	CASSGLVGGYTF	TGTGCCAGCAGCGGATTGGTGGGCGGCTACACCTTC
TRBV5-1	TRBJ1-2	.	.	CASSLLGENYGYTF	TGCGCCAGCAGCTTGTTAGGGGAAAACTATGGCTACACCTTC
TRBV19	TRBJ1-1	once	TRBD1	CASSRQGLNTEAFF	TGTGCCAGTAGTAGACAGGGCTTGAACACTGAAGCTTTCTTT
TRBV7-8	TRBJ1-4	.	.	CASSSGTPIATNEKLFF	TGTGCCAGCAGTTCAGGGACACCTATTGCAACTAATGAAAAACTGTTTTTT
TRBV19	TRBJ1-5	.	.	CASSTTAYSNQPQHF	TGTGCCAGTAGTACGACAGCATATAGCAATCAGCCCCAGCATTTT
TRBV6-1	TRBJ1-3	.	.	CASSEVPGGGSGNTIYF	TGTGCCAGCAGTGAAGTCCCTGGGGGGGGCTCTGGAAACACCATATATTTT
TRBV5-4	TRBJ1-5	.	.	CASSLGGSDLNQPQHF	TGTGCCAGCAGCTTGGGGGGCAGTGACCTCAATCAGCCCCAGCATTTT
TRBV11-2	TRBJ2-7	.	TRBD1	CASSAPPGTGTYEQYF	TGTGCCAGCAGCGCACCACCCGGGACAGGGACCTACGAGCAGTACTTC
TRBV19	TRBJ1-1	.	.	CASSIAGSLNTEAFF	TGTGCCAGTAGTATAGCCGGGAGTCTGAACACTGAAGCTTTCTTT
TRBV6-5	TRBJ2-6	.	.	CASSYGASGANVLTF	TGTGCCAGCAGTTACGGAGCTTCTGGGGCCAACGTCCTGACTTTC
TRBV15	TRBJ1-5	.	.	CATSGRTGNGDQPQHF	TGTGCCACCAGCGGACGTACAGGGAATGGCGATCAGCCCCAGCATTTT
TRBV6-1	TRBJ1-4	.	TRBD1	CASSGDSGRKLFF	TGTGCCAGCAGTGGGGACAGCGGAAGAAAACTGTTTTTT
TRBV7-2	TRBJ1-1	.	.	CASSLAFSGVPEAFF	TGTGCCAGCAGCTTAGCGTTTTCGGGAGTCCCCGAAGCTTTCTTT
TRBV5-1	TRBJ1-4	.	.	CASSVRGGVEEKLFF	TGCGCCAGCAGCGTGAGGGGGGGAGTAGAGGAAAAACTGTTTTTT
TRBV6-1	TRBJ1-2	.	TRBD1	CASSGGQGTYGYTF	TGTGCCAGCAGTGGAGGACAGGGGACCTATGGCTACACCTTC
TRBV4-2	TRBJ1-1	.	.	CASSQSRSGTNTEAFF	TGTGCCAGCAGCCAATCCAGAAGCGGGACGAACACTGAAGCTTTCTTT
TRBV27	TRBJ2-7	.	.	CASSPQGPSYEQYF	TGTGCCAGCAGTCCACAGGGACCCTCCTACGAGCAGTACTTC
TRBV25-1	TRBJ2-7	.	TRBD2	CASTQRDFLGDEQYF	TGTGCCAGCACCCAGCGGGACTTCCTTGGGGACGAGCAGTACTTC
TRBV28	TRBJ2-3	.	TRBD1	CASRTGTGLRTDTQYF	TGTGCCAGCAGAACCGGGACAGGGCTTCGCACAGATACGCAGTATTTT
TRBV11-2	TRBJ2-3	.	TRBD2	CASSLDGLAGATQYF	TGTGCCAGCAGCTTAGATGGACTAGCGGGGGCTACGCAGTATTTT
TRBV19	TRBJ2-7	.	.	CASSTVGTQTYEQYF	TGTGCCAGTAGTACCGTCGGGACTCAGACCTACGAGCAGTACTTC
TRBV10-2	TRBJ1-1	.	.	CARGRVGTLNTEAFF	TGCGCCAGAGGGAGGGTCGGGACACTGAACACTGAAGCTTTCTTT
TRBV5-5	TRBJ1-1	.	TRBD1	CASSLGILRDRGVMNTEAFF	TGTGCCAGCAGCTTGGGTATATTGCGAGACAGGGGCGTAATGAACACTGAAGCTTTCTTT
TRBV27	TRBJ1-2	.	.	CASSPTGGFVTKNYGYTF	TGTGCCAGCAGCCCGACTGGGGGGTTTGTTACAAAAAACTATGGCTACACCTTC
TRBV4-1	TRBJ2-2	once	TRBD2	CASSQDPGGGYTGELFF	TGCGCCAGCAGCCAAGATCCGGGCGGGGGGTACACCGGGGAGCTGTTTTTT
TRBV5-5	TRBJ1-1	.	.	CASSLDGGVHTEAFF	TGTGCCAGCAGCTTGGATGGGGGCGTACACACTGAAGCTTTCTTT
TRBV7-6	TRBJ1-1	.	TRBD1	CASSLQGVAVGTEAFF	TGTGCCAGCAGCTTACAGGGGGTGGCGGTCGGTACTGAAGCTTTCTTT